The rows below give T cell receptor beta chains drawn from one sample of a study of control samples from healthy donors and cancer patients. This table comes from immunoSEQ multiplex PCR, and its TCRdb copy is limited to in-frame clones, with some not included. The sample lists 150,000 to 200,000 clones; approximately 92% were seen once. Source material: blood. These receptors all come from a man aged 18 to 35 in good health. Both conserved end residues are part of each CDR3. Fields, in order: CDR3 protein, D gene, J gene, V gene. The D gene is left open where the match is weak.

cdr3_aa: CSATRGYEQYF
d_call: NA
j_call: TRBJ2-7
v_call: TRBV20-1

cdr3_aa: CASSITFRAYYEQYF
d_call: NA
j_call: TRBJ2-7
v_call: TRBV19

cdr3_aa: CASSVSGGFGDTQYF
d_call: TRBD2
j_call: TRBJ2-3
v_call: TRBV9

cdr3_aa: CASERTGGPVTGNQPQHF
d_call: TRBD1
j_call: TRBJ1-5
v_call: TRBV19

cdr3_aa: CASSLLPQSSYEQYF
d_call: NA
j_call: TRBJ2-7
v_call: TRBV5-5

cdr3_aa: CASSPRWGSTGELFF
d_call: NA
j_call: TRBJ2-2
v_call: TRBV3-1/TRBV3-2

cdr3_aa: CASGTGDEKLFF
d_call: TRBD1
j_call: TRBJ1-4
v_call: TRBV6-5

cdr3_aa: CASSLSAGVADTQYF
d_call: TRBD2
j_call: TRBJ2-3
v_call: TRBV5-1

cdr3_aa: CASSRPVYNEQFF
d_call: NA
j_call: TRBJ2-1
v_call: TRBV12-3/TRBV12-4

cdr3_aa: CASSDLAGITDTQYF
d_call: TRBD2
j_call: TRBJ2-3
v_call: TRBV6-5

cdr3_aa: CASSTGQGANYGYTF
d_call: TRBD1
j_call: TRBJ1-2
v_call: TRBV6-6

cdr3_aa: CASKVAAESYEQYF
d_call: NA
j_call: TRBJ2-7
v_call: TRBV6-5

cdr3_aa: CASSTDTPYGYTF
d_call: NA
j_call: TRBJ1-2
v_call: TRBV5-1

cdr3_aa: CASSFSASEGSYEQYF
d_call: NA
j_call: TRBJ2-7
v_call: TRBV28